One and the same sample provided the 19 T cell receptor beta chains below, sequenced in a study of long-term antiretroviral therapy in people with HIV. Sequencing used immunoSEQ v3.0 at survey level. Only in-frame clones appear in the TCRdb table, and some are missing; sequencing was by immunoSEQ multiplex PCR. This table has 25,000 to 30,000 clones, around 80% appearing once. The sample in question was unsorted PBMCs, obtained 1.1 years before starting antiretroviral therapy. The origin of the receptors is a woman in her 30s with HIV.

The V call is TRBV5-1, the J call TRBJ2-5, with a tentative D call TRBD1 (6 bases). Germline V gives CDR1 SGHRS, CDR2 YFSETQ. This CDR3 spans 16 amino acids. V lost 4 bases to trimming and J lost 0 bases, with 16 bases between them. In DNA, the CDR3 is TGCGCCAGCAGCGTGACAGGTGTGGTATACCAAGAGACCCAGTACTTC. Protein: CASSVTGVVYQETQYF.

The CDR3 protein is CASREGLYSNQPQHF. The CDR3 DNA follows: TGTGCCAGCAGAGAAGGGCTATATAGCAATCAGCCCCAGCATTTT. The chain employs TRBV27 and TRBJ1-5; D is undetermined. CDR1 and CDR2 (germline): MNHEY, SMNVEV (reference sequence). Trimming shortened V by 6 bases and J by 0 bases, and 12 bases separated the two germline ends. This CDR3 is built from 15 residues.

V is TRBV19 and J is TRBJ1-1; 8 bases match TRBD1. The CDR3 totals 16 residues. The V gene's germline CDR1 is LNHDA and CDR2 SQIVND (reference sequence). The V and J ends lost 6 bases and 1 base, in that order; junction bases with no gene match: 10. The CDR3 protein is CASRDGQGGWNTEAFF. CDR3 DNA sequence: TGTGCCAGTAGGGACGGACAGGGCGGATGGAACACTGAAGCTTTCTTT.

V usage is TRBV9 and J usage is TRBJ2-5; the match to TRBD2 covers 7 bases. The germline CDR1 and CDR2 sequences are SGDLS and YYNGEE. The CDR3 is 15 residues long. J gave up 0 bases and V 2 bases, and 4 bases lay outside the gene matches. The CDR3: CASSVSGSYQETQYF. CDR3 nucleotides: TGTGCCAGCAGCGTTAGCGGGTCGTACCAAGAGACCCAGTACTTC.

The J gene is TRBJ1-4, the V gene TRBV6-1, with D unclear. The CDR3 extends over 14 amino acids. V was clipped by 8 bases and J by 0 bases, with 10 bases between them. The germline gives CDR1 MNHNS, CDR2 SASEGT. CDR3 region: CASARESTNEKLFF. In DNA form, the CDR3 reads TGTGCCAGCGCCCGGGAGTCAACTAATGAAAAACTGTTTTTT.

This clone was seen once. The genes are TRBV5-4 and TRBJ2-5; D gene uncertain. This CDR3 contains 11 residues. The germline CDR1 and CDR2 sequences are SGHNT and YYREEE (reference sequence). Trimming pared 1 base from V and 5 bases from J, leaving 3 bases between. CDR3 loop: CASSLLETQYF. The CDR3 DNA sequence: TGTGCCAGCAGCTTGTTGGAGACCCAGTACTTC.

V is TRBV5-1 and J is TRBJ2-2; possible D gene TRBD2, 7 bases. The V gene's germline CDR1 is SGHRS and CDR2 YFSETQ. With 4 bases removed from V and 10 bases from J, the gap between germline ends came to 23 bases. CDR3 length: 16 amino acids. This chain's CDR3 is CASSQEGGRGLKELFF. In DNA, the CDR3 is TGCGCCAGCAGCCAGGAGGGGGGGCGAGGTTTGAAGGAGCTGTTTTTT. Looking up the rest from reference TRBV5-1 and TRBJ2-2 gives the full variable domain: KAGVTQTPRYLIKTRGQQVTLSCSPISGHRSVSWYQQTPGQGLQFLFEYFSETQRNKGNFPGRFSGRQFSNSRSEMNVSTLELGDSALYLCASSQEGGRGLKELFFGEGSRLTVL.

CDR3 bases: TGCAGCGTTGAAAGGGACACGTACAATGAGCAGTTCTTC. Translation gives CSVERDTYNEQFF. The chain couples TRBV29-1 to TRBJ2-1; maybe TRBD1 (6 bases). The CDR3 spans 13 residues. Looked up from germline, CDR1 is SQVTM and CDR2 is ANQGSEA. Trimming removed 2 bases from V and 4 bases from J, with 9 bases in between.

CDR3 coding DNA: TGCGCCTGGAGACTAGCGGGGAAGTTCGTATCTGAAGAGACCCAGTACTTC. Translation gives CAWRLAGKFVSEETQYF. V and J are TRBV4-1 and TRBJ2-5; TRBD2 agrees at 11 bases. CDR3 length: 17 amino acids. Losses at the gene ends were 11 bases for V and 3 bases for J; bases not matched to a gene: 17. The germline V gene has CDR1 MGHRA and CDR2 YSYEKL.

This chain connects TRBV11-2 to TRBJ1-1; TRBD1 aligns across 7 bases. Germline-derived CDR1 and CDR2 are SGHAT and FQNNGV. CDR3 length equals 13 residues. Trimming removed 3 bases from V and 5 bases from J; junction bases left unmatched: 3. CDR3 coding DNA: TGTGCCAGCAGCTTTGCAGGGGGAACTGAAGCTTTCTTT. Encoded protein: CASSFAGGTEAFF.

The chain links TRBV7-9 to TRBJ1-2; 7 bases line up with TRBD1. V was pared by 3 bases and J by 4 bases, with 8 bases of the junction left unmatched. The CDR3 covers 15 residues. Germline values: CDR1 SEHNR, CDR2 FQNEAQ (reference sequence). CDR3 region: CASSFSGGSSYGYTF. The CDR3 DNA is TGTGCCAGCAGCTTCTCAGGGGGTTCTAGCTATGGCTACACCTTC.

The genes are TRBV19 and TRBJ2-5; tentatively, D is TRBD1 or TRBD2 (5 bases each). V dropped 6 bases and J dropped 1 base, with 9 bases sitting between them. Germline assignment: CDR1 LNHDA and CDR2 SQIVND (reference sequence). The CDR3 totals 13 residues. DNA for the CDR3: TGTGCCAGTAGACGAGGGGTCCAAGAGACCCAGTACTTC. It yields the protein CASRRGVQETQYF.

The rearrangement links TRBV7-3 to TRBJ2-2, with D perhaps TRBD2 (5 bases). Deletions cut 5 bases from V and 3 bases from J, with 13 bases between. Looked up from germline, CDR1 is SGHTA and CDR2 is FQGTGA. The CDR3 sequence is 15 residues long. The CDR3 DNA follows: TGTGCCAGCAGCCCCTCCGGGGAATACACCGGGGAGCTGTTTTTT. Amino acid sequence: CASSPSGEYTGELFF.

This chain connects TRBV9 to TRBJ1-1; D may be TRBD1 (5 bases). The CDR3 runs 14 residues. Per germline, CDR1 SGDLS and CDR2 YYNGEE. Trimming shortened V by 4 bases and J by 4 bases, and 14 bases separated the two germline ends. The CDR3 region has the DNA TGTGCCAGCAGCCCCGGGGCCAAGGGCACTGAAGCTTTCTTT. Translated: CASSPGAKGTEAFF.

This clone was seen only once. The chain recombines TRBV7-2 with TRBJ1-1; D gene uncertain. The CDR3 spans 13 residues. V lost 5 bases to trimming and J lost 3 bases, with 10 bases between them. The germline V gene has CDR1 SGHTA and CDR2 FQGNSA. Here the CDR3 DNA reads TGTGCCAGCAGCCTCATGCGGGACACTGAAGCTTTCTTT. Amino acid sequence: CASSLMRDTEAFF. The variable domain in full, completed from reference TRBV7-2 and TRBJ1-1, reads GAGVSQSPSNKVTEKGKDVELRCDPISGHTALYWYRQSLGQGLEFLIYFQGNSAPDKSGLPSDRFSAERTGGSVSTLTIQRTQQEDSAVYLCASSLMRDTEAFFGQGTRLTVV.

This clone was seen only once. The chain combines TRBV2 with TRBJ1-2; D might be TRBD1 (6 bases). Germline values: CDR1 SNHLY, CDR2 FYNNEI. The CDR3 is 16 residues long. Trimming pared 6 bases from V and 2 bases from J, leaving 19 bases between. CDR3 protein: CASRLESQTGNYGYTF. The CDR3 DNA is TGTGCCAGCAGGTTAGAGTCCCAAACAGGGAACTATGGCTACACCTTC. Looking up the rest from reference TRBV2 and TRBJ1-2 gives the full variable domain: EPEVTQTPSHQVTQMGQEVILRCVPISNHLYFYWYRQILGQKVEFLVSFYNNEISEKSEIFDDQFSVERPDGSNFTLKIRSTKLEDSAMYFCASRLESQTGNYGYTFGSGTRLTVV.

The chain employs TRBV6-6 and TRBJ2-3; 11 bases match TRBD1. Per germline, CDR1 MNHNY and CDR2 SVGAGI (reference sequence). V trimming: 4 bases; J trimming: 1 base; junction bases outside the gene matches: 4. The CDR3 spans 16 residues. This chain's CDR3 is CASSSTGQGGTDTQYF. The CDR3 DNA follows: TGTGCCAGCAGTTCCACGGGACAGGGGGGCACAGATACGCAGTATTTT.

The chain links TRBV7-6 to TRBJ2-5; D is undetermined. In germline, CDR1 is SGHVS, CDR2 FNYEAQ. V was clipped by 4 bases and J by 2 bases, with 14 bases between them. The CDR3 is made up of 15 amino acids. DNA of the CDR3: TGTGCCAGCAGCTCATTCGTGGGGAAACAAGAGACCCAGTACTTC. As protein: CASSSFVGKQETQYF.

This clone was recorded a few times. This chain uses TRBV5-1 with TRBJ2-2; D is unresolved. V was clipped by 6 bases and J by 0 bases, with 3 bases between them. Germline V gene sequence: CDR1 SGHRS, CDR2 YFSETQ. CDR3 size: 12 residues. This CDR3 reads CASKPNTGELFF. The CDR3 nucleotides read TGCGCCAGCAAGCCGAACACCGGGGAGCTGTTTTTT.